This T cell receptor beta chain comes out of a study of cytomegalovirus exposure and HLA in healthy donors. Germline CDR1 and CDR2: SGHRS and YFSETQ. The length of the CDR3 is 16 residues. The germline V and J ends were trimmed by 4 bases and 2 bases, with 18 bases remaining between them. The PCR employed 60 Vbeta primers together with 13 Jbeta primers. The method was immunoSEQ multiplex PCR; TCRdb's version includes in-frame clones alone and lacks a portion of them. The table records some 150,000 clones, almost 80% of them present only once. This TCR derives from a male donor in good health and CMV-seronegative. The material sequenced was PBMCs. The genes are TRBV5-1 and TRBJ2-5, with a possible D match to TRBD2 (5 bases). The CDR3 reads CASSPGGLSKQETQYF. The CDR3 DNA is TGCGCCAGCAGCCCAGGAGGCCTTAGTAAACAAGAGACCCAGTACTTC.